These 2 T cell receptor beta chains originate from one sample sequenced in a study of blood T cell repertoires in COVID-19 (dated by TCRdb to 2019 to 2021). Library generation was performed with the immunoSEQ multiplex PCR assay. TCRdb mirrors the immuneACCESS table, restricted to in-frame sequences. Some clones are absent from its copies; in checked studies, under half trace to an unresolved V gene, and the reason for the others is unknown. The table for this sample lists approximately 120,000 clones; roughly 86% of them were counted only once. About a sixth of the sample is taken by the ten largest. Material: peripheral blood. Source of these receptors: a woman aged 45-60 years who had recovered from COVID-19.

The rearrangement joins TRBV21-1 to TRBJ1-2; no check of the table's D call, TRBD1, against the DNA was made. TRBV21-1 is tagged as a pseudogene. The CDR3 loop spans 13 amino acids. CDR3 DNA: TGTGCCAGCAGAGGACAGGGGAGCTATGGCTACACCTTC. Translation gives CASRGQGSYGYTF.

CDR3 residues: CASSLVTSYGELFF. In nucleotides, the CDR3 is TGTGCCAGCAGCTTAGTGACTAGCTACGGGGAGCTGTTTTTT. The chain is built from TRBV7-8 and TRBJ2-2, with TRBD2 matching over 7 bases. CDR3 length: 14 residues. Germline CDR1 reads SGHVS; CDR2 reads FQNEAQ. The V segment lost 1 base and the J segment 7 bases; nucleotides outside the gene matches: 3.